Listed below are T cell receptor beta chains from one sample, sequenced in a study of beta chain features in type 1 diabetes. TCRdb's copy holds only in-frame clones and misses some; the assay was immunoSEQ multiplex PCR. The table has some 250,000 clones, less than 35% seen once; the top ten hold 3.5% to 4.5%. The specimen was central memory CD4+ T cells from blood. The receptors were gathered from a man aged 30 to 39 in good health. The CDR3 runs from the conserved cysteine through the conserved F or W. Fields, in order: J gene, clone size, V gene, CDR3 protein. Some rows have no size entry. The others give once, few or many, or a class for an expanded clone.

TRBJ1-5 | . | TRBV18 | CASSPEQTIQPQHF
TRBJ2-1 | . | TRBV7-2 | CASSRREGDKFF
TRBJ2-1 | few | TRBV15 | CATSSGLEYNEQFF
TRBJ1-5 | few | TRBV30 | CAWTGGQGDQPQHF
TRBJ2-5 | . | TRBV7-2 | CASSPRRLAGAETQYF
TRBJ1-2 | few | TRBV29-1 | CSVPATGAFFYTF
TRBJ2-7 | . | TRBV4-3 | CASSQDLAGGAHEQYF
TRBJ1-5 | few | TRBV7-2 | CASSPDLNQPQHF
TRBJ2-2 | few | TRBV27 | CASWGPGGTTGELFF
TRBJ2-7 | . | TRBV9 | CASSWEGLANEQYF
TRBJ2-6 | . | TRBV4-3 | CASSQERSHSGANVLTF
TRBJ2-7 | few | TRBV27 | CASSLWGQGEQYF
TRBJ2-3 | . | TRBV7-9 | CASSVKGIDTQYF
TRBJ2-5 | once | TRBV4-3 | CASSQEAQRGSQYF
TRBJ2-7 | . | TRBV30 | CAWSVLGYEQYF
TRBJ2-2 | few | TRBV9 | CASTWRENTGELFF
TRBJ2-7 | . | TRBV10-3 | CAISESDGTPYEQYF
TRBJ2-1 | . | TRBV19 | CASTQRVSYNEQFF
TRBJ1-1 | . | TRBV15 | CATGSEGGTEAFF
TRBJ2-7 | . | TRBV7-2 | CASSSAGAIRYEQYF
TRBJ2-1 | . | TRBV9 | CASSVEGLAGDSYNEQFF
TRBJ2-3 | few | TRBV2 | CASSKGSADTQYF
TRBJ1-3 | few | TRBV2 | CASRGREGNTIYF